These 20 T cell receptor beta chains were sequenced from one sample in a study of T cell changes during pregnancy in multiple sclerosis. The method was immunoSEQ multiplex PCR; TCRdb's version includes in-frame clones alone and lacks a portion of them. The sample consists of tens of thousands of clones, 91% of them appearing once. The sample here was CD8+ T cells from peripheral blood mononuclear cells, taken after pregnancy. The receptor source for this set is a female donor with multiple sclerosis, enrolled in a pregnancy study.

The chain recombines TRBV7-8 with TRBJ2-3; 13 bases are a match to TRBD2. Germline V gives CDR1 SGHVS, CDR2 FQNEAQ. The CDR3 sequence is 15 residues long. V gave up 5 bases and J gave up 4 bases; unmatched junction bases: 3. DNA of the CDR3: TGTGCCAGCAGCCTACTAGCGGGGGGGGCAGATACGCAGTATTTT. Translated, it gives CASSLLAGGADTQYF.

The chain couples TRBV28 to TRBJ2-4; TRBD2 matches 9 bases. V trimming: 2 bases; J trimming: 5 bases; junction bases outside the gene matches: 13. There are 18 residues in the CDR3. In germline, CDR1 is MDHEN, CDR2 SYDVKM. Here the CDR3 reads CASSLRGGRALSQNIQYF. CDR3 nucleotides: TGTGCCAGCAGTTTAAGGGGCGGGAGGGCTTTGTCCCAAAACATTCAGTACTTC.

The rearrangement uses TRBV2 and TRBJ2-1, with 8 bases fitting TRBD1. The germline V gene encodes CDR1 SNHLY and CDR2 FYNNEI. The junction had 10 bases not matched to a gene; V was cut back by 6 bases and J by 6 bases. CDR3 length equals 15 residues. This CDR3 reads CASRIDRGGSNEQFF. Written as DNA, the CDR3 is TGTGCCAGCAGGATAGACAGGGGAGGTTCCAATGAGCAGTTCTTC.

The chain employs TRBV10-1 and TRBJ2-1, with 11 bases matching TRBD2. Germline trimming cut 2 bases from V and 3 bases from J; bases unmatched to any gene: 3. Germline-derived CDR1 and CDR2 are WNHNN and SYGVQD (reference sequence). This CDR3 is 16 amino acids long. The CDR3 reads CASSETSGSFYNEQFF. Here the CDR3 DNA reads TGCGCCAGCAGTGAGACTAGCGGGAGTTTCTACAATGAGCAGTTCTTC.

The table lists this clone with a count of one. The chain recombines TRBV19 with TRBJ2-6; no clear D gene. The ends were cut back, 3 bases at V and 0 bases at J, with 6 bases in the middle. Germline V CDR1 and CDR2: LNHDA, SQIVND (reference sequence). The CDR3 extends over 15 amino acids. The CDR3 sequence: CASSITSSGANVLTF. The DNA for the CDR3 is TGTGCCAGTAGTATTACAAGCTCTGGGGCCAACGTCCTGACTTTC. Full variable domain (rest looked up from reference TRBV19 and TRBJ2-6): DGGITQSPKYLFRKEGQNVTLSCEQNLNHDAMYWYRQDPGQGLRLIYYSQIVNDFQKGDIAEGYSVSREKKESFPLTVTSAQKNPTAFYLCASSITSSGANVLTFGAGSRLTVL.

The chain uses TRBV21-1 and TRBJ2-1; TRBD2 is the table's D call, not checked against the DNA. TRBV21-1 is a pseudogene segment. This CDR3 spans 21 amino acids. The CDR3, as DNA: TGTGCCAGCAGCAATCGAAGAAAAGGCGATTCTTTAGCGGGAGGGGACAATGAGCAGTTCTTC. Its protein is CASSNRRKGDSLAGGDNEQFF.

V is TRBV7-9 and J is TRBJ2-1; 7 nucleotides match TRBD1. The V gene end was trimmed by 3 bases and the J gene end by 5 bases; junction bases not matched to a gene: 7. CDR3 length: 15 amino acids. Germline-derived CDR1 and CDR2 are SEHNR and FQNEAQ (reference sequence). CDR3 amino acids: CASSFVGTANNEQFF. For the CDR3, the DNA is TGTGCCAGCAGCTTTGTCGGGACAGCCAACAATGAGCAGTTCTTC.

V usage is TRBV5-4 and J usage is TRBJ1-1; 9 nucleotides line up with TRBD1. The V gene's germline CDR1 is SGHNT and CDR2 YYREEE (reference sequence). This CDR3 contains 17 residues. J lost 4 bases, V lost 4 bases, and 14 bases had no gene match. The CDR3 loop is CASSLPGTGMIVTEAFF. The CDR3 nucleotides read TGTGCCAGCAGCCTTCCCGGGACAGGGATGATCGTCACTGAAGCTTTCTTT.

The chain links TRBV6-5 to TRBJ1-1; D gene unclear. Looked up from germline, CDR1 is MNHEY and CDR2 is SVGAGI. The CDR3 runs to 15 residues. V was pared by 0 bases and J by 6 bases, with 14 bases between. CDR3 amino acids: CASSYSAGSRAEAFF. The CDR3 bases are TGTGCCAGCAGTTACTCCGCGGGGTCAAGGGCTGAAGCTTTCTTT.

This chain connects TRBV5-1 to TRBJ1-1, with 8 bases that match TRBD1. This CDR3 has 14 amino acids. Per germline, CDR1 SGHRS and CDR2 YFSETQ. V shed 5 bases and J 1 base; nucleotides not matched to a gene: 4. This CDR3 reads CASRSGTGNTEAFF. DNA of the CDR3: TGCGCCAGCAGATCCGGGACAGGGAACACTGAAGCTTTCTTT.

This clone was seen once. This chain links TRBV6-6 with TRBJ1-2; D is unresolved. Between the trimmed V and J ends, which lost 2 bases and 4 bases, there was a span of 8 bases. This CDR3 region has 13 residues. From germline, CDR1 is MNHNY and CDR2 SVGAGI (reference sequence). This CDR3 reads CASSYHPSYGYTF. CDR3 bases: TGTGCCAGCAGTTACCACCCCAGCTATGGCTACACCTTC.

The chain carries TRBV4-1 and TRBJ1-1, with TRBD1 identical over 9 bases. The junction had 6 bases not matched to a gene; V was cut back by 1 base and J by 0 bases. The CDR3 contains 17 residues. CDR1 MGHRA and CDR2 YSYEKL come from the germline V gene. This chain's CDR3 is CASSQGGGTGLNTEAFF. The CDR3 nucleotides are TGCGCCAGCAGCCAAGGTGGGGGGACAGGGCTGAACACTGAAGCTTTCTTT.

The CDR3 spells CASSEFRTGELFF. In DNA form, the CDR3 reads TGTGCCAGCAGTGAATTCAGGACCGGGGAGCTGTTTTTT. The chain has TRBV6-1 and TRBJ2-2; unclear D gene. V gave up 2 bases and J gave up 5 bases, with 6 bases separating them. CDR1 is MNHNS, CDR2 SASEGT, per germline. The CDR3 totals 13 residues.

The CDR3 protein is CACPYLGQGTYGYTF. The CDR3 DNA reads as TGTGCCTGCCCATACCTCGGACAGGGCACCTATGGCTACACCTTC. This rearrangement joins TRBV30 to TRBJ1-2, with 8 bases fitting TRBD1. CDR1 is GTSNPN, CDR2 SVGIG, per germline (reference sequence). V trimming: 6 bases; J trimming: 4 bases; junction bases outside the gene matches: 13. The CDR3 is made up of 15 amino acids. The full variable domain, in which reference TRBV30 and TRBJ1-2 provide the parts outside the CDR3, is SQTIHQWPATLVQPVGSPLSLECTVEGTSNPNLYWYRQAAGRGLQLLFYSVGIGQISSEVPQNLSASRPQDRQFILSSKKLLLSDSGFYLCACPYLGQGTYGYTFGSGTRLTVV.

This clone has a single count. V and J are TRBV5-8 and TRBJ1-2; 7 nucleotides line up with TRBD1. Germline-derived CDR1 and CDR2 are SGHTS and YDEGEE. The CDR3 spans 14 residues. Unmatched junction bases numbered 9, after V lost 4 bases and J lost 6 bases. CDR3 bases: TGTGCCAGCAGCCTTGACAGGGAAGAGGATGGCTACACCTTC. Translated: CASSLDREEDGYTF.

This chain uses TRBV5-1 with TRBJ2-3; 8 nucleotides align to TRBD2. The V segment lost 2 bases and the J segment 2 bases; nucleotides outside the gene matches: 4. This CDR3 has 15 residues. CDR1 and CDR2 from the germline V gene are SGHRS and YFSETQ. The CDR3 bases are TGCGCCAGCAGCTTCGGGGGGGACTACACAGATACGCAGTATTTT. Encoded protein: CASSFGGDYTDTQYF.

The rearrangement links TRBV14 to TRBJ1-2; perhaps TRBD1 as D (6 bases). Germline CDR1 is SGHDN and CDR2 is FVKESK. The CDR3 has 16 amino acids. V was pared by 0 bases and J by 4 bases, with 15 bases between. This CDR3 is CASSQEDTGNFYGYTF. The CDR3 bases are TGTGCCAGCAGCCAAGAGGATACAGGGAACTTCTATGGCTACACCTTC.

The sample holds one count of this clone. V usage is TRBV11-2 and J usage is TRBJ1-2, with a tentative D call TRBD1 (5 bases). This CDR3 has 15 amino acids. The germline V gene encodes CDR1 SGHAT and CDR2 FQNNGV. Trimming took 1 base from V and 2 from J, leaving 11 bases between them. The CDR3 loop reads CASSLGGGTNYGYTF. CDR3 in DNA: TGTGCCAGCAGCTTAGGTGGGGGGACGAACTATGGCTACACCTTC.

This clone appeared a single time. This sequence joins TRBV19 and TRBJ1-2; 9 bases agree with TRBD1. The CDR3 has 14 amino acids. V dropped 8 bases and J dropped 3; count of bases not matched to a gene: 7. CDR1 and CDR2 from the germline V gene are LNHDA and SQIVND (reference sequence). CDR3 protein: CASWGTGLYYGYTF. For the CDR3, the DNA is TGTGCCAGTTGGGGGACAGGGCTCTACTATGGCTACACCTTC.

The chain employs TRBV30 and TRBJ2-7; tentative D call: TRBD1 (5 bases). V lost 2 bases and J lost 3, with 8 bases in between. The V gene's germline CDR1 is GTSNPN and CDR2 SVGIG (reference sequence). The CDR3 length is 12 residues. Here the CDR3 DNA reads TGTGCCTGGAGTAGTCAGGGCTACGAGCAGTACTTC. Its protein is CAWSSQGYEQYF.